This T cell receptor (beta chain) originates from a study of cytotoxic CD8 clonotypes in ibrutinib-treated CLL. Study overall: The patient breakdown showed roughly 10 relapsed/refractory and more than 14 treatment-naive cases, with under 18 IGHV unmutated.

The CDR3 is 16 residues long. Germline CDR1 reads SSHAT; CDR2 reads FNYEAQ (reference sequence). In regard to this clone: The antigen is not known. A read error may produce the germline difference seen at one junction end.

The data were produced by immunoSEQ multiplex PCR, yet TCRdb's version contains in-frame clones alone and is incomplete. The sample contains some 140,000 clones, 80% to 95% of which appear only once. Study observations and caveats: Contraction or stability on treatment was seen for public clonotypes, which were uncommon.

The rearrangement joins TRBV7-7 to TRBJ2-5; 9 nucleotides align to TRBD2. This sample comprised PBMCs, obtained after 12 months of ibrutinib treatment. This receptor was identified in a human donor with chronic lymphocytic leukemia. The CDR3: CASSLGLAQTQETQYF. In DNA form, the CDR3 reads TGTGCTAGCAGCCTCGGACTAGCGCAGACCCAAGAGACCCAGTACTTC.